This T cell receptor beta chain was identified during a study of T cell repertoires and HLA-DP antigens. Study overall: A couple of male donors and one female donor spanned ages 18-to-29 through 60-to-69.

Primers targeted 54 TRBV and 13 TRBJ segments. The data were produced by immunoSEQ multiplex PCR, yet TCRdb's version contains in-frame clones alone and is incomplete. Among approximately 90,000 clones listed, more than 75% were seen once. Trimming removed 4 bases at V and 3 bases at J, with 7 bases between. Germline CDR1 and CDR2: SGHVS and FQNEAQ. The CDR3 spans 13 residues. Study-wide results and caveats: Sorted CD137+ cells had clonality around 0.39 against both alloantigens, versus about 0.04 pre-culture. Clones undetected before culture averaged 36.3% against one allele and around 50% against the other.

About this clone itself: Its antigen is unknown.

The source is a middle-aged man in good health and CMV-seronegative. The sequencing input was CD4+ T cells from PBMCs. The chain uses TRBV7-8 and TRBJ2-1; D might be TRBD1 (6 bases). The CDR3 DNA reads as TGTGCCAGCAGCTCGGGACACTACAATGAGCAGTTCTTC. It yields the protein CASSSGHYNEQFF.